The 27 T cell receptor beta chains below come from one sample, sequenced in a study of T cell repertoires in cytomegalovirus infection. These receptors are not linked to any known antigen. In TCRdb, the reads were re-called with MiXCR into one record per CDR3 protein. This table holds 830,000 or so distinct CDR3 sequences, 30% to 35% found once. Specimen: cultured CD8+ T cells from PBMCs, collected from culture after CMV antigen stimulation. The receptors here all came from a human donor in good health (CMV status not recorded). Some clones in this sample may be carry-over from other donors' samples.

V is TRBV5-5 and J is TRBJ1-3; the match to TRBD1 covers 7 bases. Germline V lookup: CDR1 SGHKS, CDR2 YYEKEE (reference sequence). Trimming at V came to 3 bases and at J to 4 bases, leaving 4 bases not matched to a gene. The CDR3 is 14 residues long. The CDR3 spells CASSSTGVGNTIYF. The CDR3 nucleotides are TGTGCCAGCAGCTCCACAGGGGTAGGAAACACCATATATTTT.

The V call is TRBV7-6, the J call TRBJ2-7; no definite D call. The V gene lost 1 base and the J gene lost 0 bases, with 4 bases spanning the gap. This CDR3 spans 13 amino acids. Germline CDR1 SGHVS, CDR2 FNYEAQ. CDR3 nucleotides: TGTGCCAGCAGCTTAGACCCCTCCTACGAGCAGTACGTC. It yields the protein CASSLDPSYEQYV.

This clonotype turned up a few times. Here the CDR3 reads CASSYNDRDGETQYF. The CDR3 DNA is TGTGCCAGCAGTTACAACGACAGGGACGGAGAGACCCAGTACTTC. The chain is built from TRBV6-6 and TRBJ2-5; 7 bases line up with TRBD1. Germline V gives CDR1 MNHNY, CDR2 SVGAGI (reference sequence). Unmatched junction bases numbered 7, after V lost 2 bases and J lost 4 bases. CDR3 length: 15 residues.

This clonotype has more than one count but fewer than ten. The genes are TRBV12-3 or TRBV12-4 and TRBJ2-6; no clear D gene. The CDR3 has 17 residues. V was trimmed by 3 bases and J by 0 bases, leaving 12 bases between them. CDR3 sequence (DNA): TGTGCCAGCAGTTTCATCCCAGAGTACTCTGGGGCCAACGTCCTGACTTTC. This translates into CASSFIPEYSGANVLTF.

This chain connects TRBV7-3 to TRBJ1-1; 10 nucleotides match TRBD1. With 5 bases clipped from V and 2 bases from J, the junction kept 11 bases outside the gene matches. Germline CDR1 and CDR2: SGHTA and FQGTGA. CDR3 size: 17 residues. The CDR3 spells CASSLQGQGVLNTEAFF. The CDR3 bases are TGTGCCAGCAGCCTACAAGGACAGGGGGTTCTAAACACTGAAGCTTTCTTT.

This clonotype was seen more than once but under ten times. The V gene is TRBV12-3 or TRBV12-4, the J gene TRBJ2-1, with TRBD2 matching over 10 bases. With 3 bases clipped from V and 4 bases from J, the junction kept 9 bases outside the gene matches. The CDR3 runs to 17 residues. The CDR3: CASSLSGGAFSYNEQFF. In DNA form, the CDR3 reads TGTGCCAGCAGTTTGAGCGGGGGGGCCTTCTCGTACAATGAGCAGTTCTTC.

CDR3 nucleotides: TGCGCCAGCAACCACTTGACAGGGGGCGCGTCTTACACTGAAGCTTTCTTT. It encodes CASNHLTGGASYTEAFF. The V gene is TRBV10-2, the J gene TRBJ1-1; 10 bases map to TRBD1. V lost 7 bases and J lost 3; bases outside the gene matches: 14. The CDR3 extends over 17 amino acids. Germline CDR1 and CDR2: WSHSY and SAAADI.

The V gene is TRBV7-9, the J gene TRBJ1-2, with 7 bases lining up with TRBD1. The germline V gene encodes CDR1 SEHNR and CDR2 FQNEAQ (reference sequence). This CDR3 has 14 residues. The V segment lost 5 bases and the J segment 2 bases; nucleotides outside the gene matches: 5. The CDR3 DNA sequence: TGTGCCAGCAGCCTACCACAGGGGAACTATGGCTACACCTTC. It is translated as CASSLPQGNYGYTF.

J is TRBJ2-1 and V is TRBV15, with a tentative D call TRBD1 (6 bases). Germline lookup yields CDR1 LNHNV and CDR2 YYDKDF (reference sequence). V was pared by 8 bases and J by 6 bases, with 11 bases between. The CDR3 is made up of 12 amino acids. The chain's CDR3 is CATGGSGNEQFF. The DNA for the CDR3 is TGTGCCACCGGGGGCTCAGGCAATGAGCAGTTCTTC.

The CDR3 nucleotides are TGTGCCAGCAGCGCCAGACTAGCGGGGGTCCAAGAGACCCAGTACTTC. Translated: CASSARLAGVQETQYF. The rearrangement joins TRBV7-8 to TRBJ2-5, with TRBD2 identical over 12 bases. Germline CDR1 is SGHVS and CDR2 is FQNEAQ. Trimming removed 5 bases from V and 1 base from J; junction bases left unmatched: 5. CDR3 size: 16 residues.

The chain carries TRBV28 and TRBJ1-6; 8 bases align to TRBD1. The CDR3 is made up of 16 amino acids. With V trimmed by 2 bases and J by 8 bases, 8 bases remained unmatched. The V gene's germline CDR1 is MDHEN and CDR2 SYDVKM. For the CDR3, the DNA is TGTGCCAGCAGTTTAAACCCAGGGGGCAGCTATTCACCCCTCCACTTT. This codes for CASSLNPGGSYSPLHF.

The gene calls are TRBV6-5 and TRBJ1-2; tentatively, D is TRBD1 (5 bases). Trimming stripped 0 bases from V and 8 bases from J, with 16 bases between. The CDR3 runs to 15 residues. Germline V gene lookup returns CDR1 MNHEY and CDR2 SVGAGI. CDR3 amino acids: CASSYSSGTPRGYTF. The CDR3 DNA reads TGTGCCAGCAGTTACTCTTCAGGGACCCCAAGAGGCTACACCTTC.

This clonotype was recorded a few times. V gene TRBV19 combines with J gene TRBJ2-1; D perhaps matches TRBD2 (5 bases). The germline gives CDR1 LNHDA, CDR2 SQIVND (reference sequence). Trimming left V 5 bases short and J 8 bases short, with 13 bases between. CDR3 size: 13 residues. The CDR3 loop is CASSSDWADEQFF. The DNA of the CDR3 is TGTGCCAGTAGTTCGGACTGGGCAGATGAGCAGTTCTTC.

This clonotype showed up just a few times. The CDR3, as DNA: TGTGCCAGCAGCTTAAACGGTGATTACAATGAGCAGTTCTTC. As protein: CASSLNGDYNEQFF. The chain joins TRBV7-3 to TRBJ2-1; D remains unclear. This CDR3 comprises 14 residues. From germline, CDR1 is SGHTA and CDR2 FQGTGA. Trimming pared 1 base from V and 4 bases from J, leaving 8 bases between.

The CDR3 is CASSQAWGADEQFF. The DNA for the CDR3 is TGCGCCAGCAGCCAAGCCTGGGGGGCGGATGAGCAGTTCTTC. This chain links TRBV4-1 with TRBJ2-1; perhaps D is TRBD1 or TRBD2 (6 bases each). Germline loops: CDR1 MGHRA, CDR2 YSYEKL. V gave up 1 base and J gave up 8 bases, with 12 bases separating them. This CDR3 is 14 amino acids long.

The chain joins TRBV14 to TRBJ1-6; D not certain. The V end was cut by 1 base, the J end by 0 bases, with 13 bases between. The germline V gene encodes CDR1 SGHDN and CDR2 FVKESK. The CDR3 has 18 residues. This CDR3 is CASSQGSDLSSYNSPLHF. The CDR3 DNA reads TGTGCCAGCAGCCAAGGATCAGATTTGAGCTCCTATAATTCACCCCTCCACTTT. Variable domain in full (rest from reference TRBV14 and TRBJ1-6): EAGVTQFPSHSVIEKGQTVTLRCDPISGHDNLYWYRRVMGKEIKFLLHFVKESKQDESGMPNNRFLAERTGGTYSTLKVQPAELEDSGVYFCASSQGSDLSSYNSPLHFGNGTRLTVT.

Comments on this clonotype: Relative to the germline gene, one junction end is altered; a read error may explain this. This chain connects TRBV27 to TRBJ2-2; D gene uncertain. Germline V gene lookup returns CDR1 MNHEY and CDR2 SMNVEV (reference sequence). The CDR3 covers 14 residues. CDR3 protein: CASSLSEYTGELFF. The CDR3 nucleotides are TGTGCTAGCAGTTTATCGGAATACACCGGGGAGCTGTTTTTT.

The V and J genes are TRBV2 and TRBJ1-4, with 7 nucleotides matching TRBD1. Trimming took 0 bases from V and 2 from J; bases not matched to a gene: 15. Germline assignment: CDR1 SNHLY and CDR2 FYNNEI. The CDR3 has 20 residues. The CDR3 spells CASSEALTQGGKGTNEKLFF. DNA of the CDR3: TGTGCCAGCAGTGAAGCGCTTACTCAGGGGGGGAAGGGCACTAATGAAAAACTGTTTTTT.

This clonotype was counted a few times. V is TRBV7-9 and J is TRBJ1-1; D unclear. CDR1 and CDR2 (germline): SEHNR, FQNEAQ (reference sequence). V shed 2 bases and J shed 3 bases, with 10 bases lying between them. This CDR3 is 14 amino acids long. In DNA form, the CDR3 reads TGTGCCAGCAGCTTAAGGTCAAGGGACACTGAAGCTTTCTTT. As protein: CASSLRSRDTEAFF.

The rearrangement joins TRBV2 to TRBJ2-7; 7 bases align to TRBD1. After removal of 3 bases from V and 7 bases from J, the junction contained 12 bases not matched to a gene. Germline CDR1 is SNHLY and CDR2 is FYNNEI. This CDR3 is built from 15 residues. CDR3 residues: CASSDPTGASGEQYF. The DNA of the CDR3 is TGTGCCAGCAGTGACCCCACAGGGGCCAGTGGGGAGCAGTACTTC. Filled out from reference TRBV2 and TRBJ2-7, the complete variable domain reads EPEVTQTPSHQVTQMGQEVILRCVPISNHLYFYWYRQILGQKVEFLVSFYNNEISEKSEIFDDQFSVERPDGSNFTLKIRSTKLEDSAMYFCASSDPTGASGEQYFGPGTRLTVT.

This chain uses TRBV14 with TRBJ1-1, with D possibly being TRBD1 (6 bases). This CDR3 spans 16 amino acids. V lost 4 bases and J 5 bases, leaving 20 bases between the germline ends. Germline-derived CDR1 and CDR2 are SGHDN and FVKESK. The CDR3 sequence is CASSRVQGSGVTEAFF. The DNA of the CDR3 is TGTGCCAGCAGCCGCGTACAGGGCTCGGGGGTGACTGAAGCTTTCTTT.

This chain connects TRBV6-5 to TRBJ2-2; unclear D gene. Trimming took off 0 bases at V and 1 base at J, with 12 bases between the two ends. The CDR3 is 17 residues long. Looked up from germline, CDR1 is MNHEY and CDR2 is SVGAGI. The chain's CDR3 is CASSYSLLEKNTGELFF. CDR3 nucleotides: TGTGCCAGCAGTTACTCGTTACTTGAGAAGAACACCGGGGAGCTGTTTTTT.

The chain combines TRBV5-1 with TRBJ1-2; D might be TRBD1 (6 bases). There are 14 residues in the CDR3. The V end lost 4 bases, the J end lost 2 bases, and 12 bases lay between the germline ends. CDR1 is SGHRS, CDR2 YFSETQ, per germline. CDR3: CASSPEGGNYGYTF. The CDR3 coding sequence is TGCGCCAGCAGCCCCGAGGGGGGGAACTATGGCTACACCTTC.

The CDR3: CASSQARQESTYEQYF. The CDR3 DNA reads as TGTGCCAGCAGTCAAGCACGACAGGAATCAACCTACGAGCAGTACTTC. The rearrangement joins TRBV5-6 to TRBJ2-7, with D tentatively TRBD1 (6 bases). Germline CDR1 and CDR2: SGHDT and YYEEEE. The CDR3 contains 16 residues. Trimming removed 5 bases at V and 2 bases at J, with 20 bases between.

This clonotype was seen only a few times. This chain links TRBV10-2 with TRBJ2-5; the match to TRBD2 covers 10 bases. V lost 5 bases, J lost 11 bases, and 5 bases stayed unmatched. Germline V gene sequence: CDR1 WSHSY, CDR2 SAAADI. The CDR3 has 12 residues. The CDR3 sequence is CASSMSGGAQYF. The CDR3 coding sequence is TGCGCCAGCAGTATGAGCGGGGGGGCTCAGTACTTC.

This clonotype was counted at least ten times. This chain links TRBV15 with TRBJ1-1; D possibly corresponds to TRBD1 (5 bases). Germline V gene sequence: CDR1 LNHNV, CDR2 YYDKDF (reference sequence). Trimming stripped 2 bases from V and 0 bases from J, with 10 bases between. The CDR3 is 15 amino acids. The DNA for the CDR3 is TGTGCCACCAGCAGAAGACAGTTTCTGAACACTGAAGCTTTCTTT. Its protein is CATSRRQFLNTEAFF.

This clonotype was recorded a few times. The chain couples TRBV18 to TRBJ2-3, with 7 bases aligning to TRBD1. Per the germline V gene, CDR1 is KGHSH and CDR2 is LQKENI. The CDR3 covers 16 residues. J gave up 4 bases and V 0 bases, and 7 bases lay outside the gene matches. The CDR3 spells CASSPPARGKADTQYF. CDR3 DNA sequence: TGTGCCAGCTCACCACCCGCCAGGGGGAAGGCAGATACGCAGTATTTT.